The present entry profiles one T cell receptor (beta chain) with its context. This record comes from a study of blood T cell repertoires in COVID-19. Study in general: Collection of acute and convalescent COVID-19 samples took place in the United States, Italy and Spain.

Authors' analysis steps: Amplifying reference gene primers gave estimates of nucleated cell counts. Profiled with immunoSEQ multiplex PCR; TCRdb holds only in-frame clones, not every one. V and J calls and clone size are copied from that table; D and trimming were computed from the DNA. The table lists 450,000 to 500,000 clones, about nine tenths of them singletons, with roughly 8% in the top ten. Assignments of participants to cohorts depended upon their own reported clinical history. Among Cohort 3 donors, those recovered had two negative PCRs, clearance, or symptom resolution. V trimming: 0 bases; J trimming: 7 bases; junction bases outside the gene matches: 4. This CDR3 is built from 14 residues. Germline V gene sequence: CDR1 SGHRS, CDR2 YFSETQ.

J is TRBJ2-1 and V is TRBV5-1; 7 bases agree with TRBD2. The source of this sequence is a woman aged 55-75 years who had recovered from COVID-19. The sequenced sample consisted of PBMCs or T cells enriched from blood (not recorded which). For the CDR3, the DNA is TGCGCCAGCAGCTTGGAGCGGGGAAGAAATGAGCAGTTCTTC. Encoded protein: CASSLERGRNEQFF.